This T cell receptor beta chain was found in a study of OX40 agonist ivuxolimab in advanced cancers. The CDR3 runs 15 residues. Germline V gene sequence: CDR1 SGHTA, CDR2 FQGTGA. Losses at the gene ends were 2 bases for V and 7 bases for J; bases not matched to a gene: 8. TCRdb keeps only in-frame clones here, not all; method: immunoSEQ multiplex PCR. The data contain around 77,000 clones, approximately 94% of them seen just once; the ten biggest clones take up 4% to 5.5%. The chain couples TRBV7-3 to TRBJ1-1, with TRBD1 matching over 9 bases. Sequenced here: CD4+ or CD8+ T cells sorted from blood, sampled in a trial of the OX40 agonist ivuxolimab. This clonotype originated in an adult with an advanced solid tumor such as melanoma, head and neck, liver or kidney cancer. CDR3 DNA sequence: TGTGCCAGCAGCTTAGAAGGACCGGGACAGGGTGAAGCTTTCTTT. It encodes CASSLEGPGQGEAFF.